The subject of this entry is one T cell receptor (beta chain). This sample is drawn from a study of blood T cell repertoires in COVID-19. For the study at large: From T cells, B-cell-depleted T cells, or PBMCs came the material, which was cDNA or gDNA.

The germline CDR1 and CDR2 sequences are MNHEY and SVGEGT. V shed 5 bases, J shed 5 bases, and the junction held 9 bases outside the gene matches. There are 15 residues in the CDR3. TCRdb keeps only in-frame clones here, not all; method: immunoSEQ multiplex PCR. Altogether around 20,000 clones are present, 88% being singletons, with the ten largest covering 5%. Sequencing was done on a sample of PBMCs or T cells enriched from blood (not recorded which). The clonotype was recovered from a woman in her thirties who had recovered from COVID-19. This rearrangement joins TRBV6-2 or TRBV6-3 to TRBJ2-5; TRBD2 agrees at 9 bases. In DNA form, the CDR3 reads TGTGCCAGCAGTACGCCAAGCGGGGGGCCGGAGACCCAGTACTTC. Its translation: CASSTPSGGPETQYF.